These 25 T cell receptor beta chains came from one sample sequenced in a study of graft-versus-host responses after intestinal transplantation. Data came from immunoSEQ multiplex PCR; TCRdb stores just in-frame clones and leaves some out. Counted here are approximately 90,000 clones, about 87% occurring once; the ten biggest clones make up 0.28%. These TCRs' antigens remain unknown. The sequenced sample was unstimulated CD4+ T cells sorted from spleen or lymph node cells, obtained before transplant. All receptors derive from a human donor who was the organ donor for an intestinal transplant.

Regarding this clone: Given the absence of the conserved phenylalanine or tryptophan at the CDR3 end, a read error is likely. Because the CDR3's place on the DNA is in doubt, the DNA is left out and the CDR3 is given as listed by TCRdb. The chain's CDR3 is CSAKFQREGLA. This chain joins TRBV20-1 and TRBJ2-3; the D call in the table, TRBD2, was not verified against the DNA. Ends included, the CDR3 has 11 residues. The germline V gene encodes CDR1 DFQATT and CDR2 SNEGSKA (reference sequence).

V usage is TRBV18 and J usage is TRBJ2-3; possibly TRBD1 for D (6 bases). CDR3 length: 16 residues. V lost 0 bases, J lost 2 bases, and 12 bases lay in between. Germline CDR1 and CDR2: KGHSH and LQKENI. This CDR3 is CASSPPGTLLTDTQYF. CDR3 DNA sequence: TGTGCCAGCTCACCACCCGGGACACTTCTCACAGATACGCAGTATTTT.

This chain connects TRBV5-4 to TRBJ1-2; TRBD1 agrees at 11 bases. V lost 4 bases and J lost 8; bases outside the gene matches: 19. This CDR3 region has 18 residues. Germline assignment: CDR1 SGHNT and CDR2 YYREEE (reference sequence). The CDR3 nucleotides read TGTGCCAGCAGCCCGATAAGATACGGGACAGGGGGTCGGGGCGGCTACACCTTC. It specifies CASSPIRYGTGGRGGYTF.

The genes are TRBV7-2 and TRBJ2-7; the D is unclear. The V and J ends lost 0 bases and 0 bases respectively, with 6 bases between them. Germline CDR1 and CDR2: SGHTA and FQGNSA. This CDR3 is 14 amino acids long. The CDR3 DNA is TGTGCCAGCAGCTTAGCGGCCAGCTCCTACGAGCAGTACTTC. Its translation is CASSLAASSYEQYF.

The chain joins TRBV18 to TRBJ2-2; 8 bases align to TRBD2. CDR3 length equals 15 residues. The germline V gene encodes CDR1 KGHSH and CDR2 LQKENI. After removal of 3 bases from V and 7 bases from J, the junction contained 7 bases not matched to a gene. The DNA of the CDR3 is TGTGCCAGCTCACCTGTAGCGGGACCGGGCGGGGAGCTGTTTTTT. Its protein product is CASSPVAGPGGELFF.

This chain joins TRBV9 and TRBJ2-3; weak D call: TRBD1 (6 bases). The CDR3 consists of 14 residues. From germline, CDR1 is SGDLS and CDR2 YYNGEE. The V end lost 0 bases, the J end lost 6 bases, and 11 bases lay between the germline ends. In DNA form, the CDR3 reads TGTGCCAGCAGCGTAGCAGGGGCCGGGGATACGCAGTATTTT. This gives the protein CASSVAGAGDTQYF.

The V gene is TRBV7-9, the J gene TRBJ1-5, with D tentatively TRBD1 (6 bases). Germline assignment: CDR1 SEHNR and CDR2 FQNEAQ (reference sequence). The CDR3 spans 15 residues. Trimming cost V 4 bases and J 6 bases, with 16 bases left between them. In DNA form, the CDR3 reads TGTGCCAGCAGCTCCCAGTTGGGGGGGGCTCAGCCCCAGCATTTT. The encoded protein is CASSSQLGGAQPQHF.

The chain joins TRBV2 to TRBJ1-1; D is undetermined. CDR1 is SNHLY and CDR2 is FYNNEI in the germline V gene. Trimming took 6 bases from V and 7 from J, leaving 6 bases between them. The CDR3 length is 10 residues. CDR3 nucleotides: TGTGCCAGCAGGGCTCTTGAAGCTTTCTTT. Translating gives CASRALEAFF. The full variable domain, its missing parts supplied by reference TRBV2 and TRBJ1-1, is EPEVTQTPSHQVTQMGQEVILRCVPISNHLYFYWYRQILGQKVEFLVSFYNNEISEKSEIFDDQFSVERPDGSNFTLKIRSTKLEDSAMYFCASRALEAFFGQGTRLTVV.

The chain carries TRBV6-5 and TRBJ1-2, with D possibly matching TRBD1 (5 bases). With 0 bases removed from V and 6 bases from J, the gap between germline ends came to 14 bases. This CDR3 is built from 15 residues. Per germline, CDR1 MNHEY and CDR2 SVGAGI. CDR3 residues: CASSYSGGLGHGYTF. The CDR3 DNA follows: TGTGCCAGCAGTTACTCGGGGGGACTGGGACATGGCTACACCTTC.

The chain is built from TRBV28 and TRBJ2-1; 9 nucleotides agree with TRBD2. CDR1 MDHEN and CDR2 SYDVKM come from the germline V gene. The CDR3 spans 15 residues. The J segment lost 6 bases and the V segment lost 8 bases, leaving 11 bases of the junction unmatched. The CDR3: CASRLGLALTNEQFF. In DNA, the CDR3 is TGTGCCAGCCGTCTGGGACTAGCTTTGACCAATGAGCAGTTCTTC.

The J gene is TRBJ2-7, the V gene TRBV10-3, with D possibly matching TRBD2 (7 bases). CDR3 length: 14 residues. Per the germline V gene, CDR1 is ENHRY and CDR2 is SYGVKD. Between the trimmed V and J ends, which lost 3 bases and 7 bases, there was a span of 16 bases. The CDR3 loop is CAISDSRGAEEQYF. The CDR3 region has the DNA TGTGCCATCAGTGATAGTCGGGGGGCTGAGGAGCAGTACTTC.

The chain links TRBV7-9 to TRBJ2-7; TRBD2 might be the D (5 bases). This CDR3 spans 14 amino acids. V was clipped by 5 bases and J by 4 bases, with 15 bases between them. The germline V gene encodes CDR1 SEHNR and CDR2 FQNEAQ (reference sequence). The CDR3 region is CASSPWTRDYEQYF. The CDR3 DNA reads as TGTGCCAGCAGCCCGTGGACTCGGGATTACGAGCAGTACTTC.

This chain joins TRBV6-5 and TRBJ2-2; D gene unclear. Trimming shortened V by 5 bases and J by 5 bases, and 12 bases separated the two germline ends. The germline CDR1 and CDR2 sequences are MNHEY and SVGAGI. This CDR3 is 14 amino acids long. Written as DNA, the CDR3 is TGTGCCAGCAGTCAGACCGCCGGGACCGGGGAGCTGTTTTTT. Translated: CASSQTAGTGELFF.

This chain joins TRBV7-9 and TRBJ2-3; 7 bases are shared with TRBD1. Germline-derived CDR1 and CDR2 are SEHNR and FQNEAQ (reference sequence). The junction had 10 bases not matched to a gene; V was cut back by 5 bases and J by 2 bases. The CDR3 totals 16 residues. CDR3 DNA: TGTGCCAGCAGCACAGGACAGGCGACGGACACAGATACGCAGTATTTT. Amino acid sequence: CASSTGQATDTDTQYF.

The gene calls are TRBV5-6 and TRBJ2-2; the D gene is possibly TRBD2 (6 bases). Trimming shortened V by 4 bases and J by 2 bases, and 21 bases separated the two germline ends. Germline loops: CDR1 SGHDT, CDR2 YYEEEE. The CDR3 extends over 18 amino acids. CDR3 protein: CASSPLRGAGINTGELFF. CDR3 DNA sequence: TGTGCCAGCAGCCCTCTCCGGGGCGCGGGGATTAACACCGGGGAGCTGTTTTTT.

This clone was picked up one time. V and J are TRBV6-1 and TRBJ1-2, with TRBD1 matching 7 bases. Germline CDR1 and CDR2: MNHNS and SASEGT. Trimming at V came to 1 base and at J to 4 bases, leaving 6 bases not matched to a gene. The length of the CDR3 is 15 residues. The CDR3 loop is CASSEGDSGLYGYTF. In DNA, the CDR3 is TGTGCCAGCAGTGAAGGGGACAGCGGGCTCTATGGCTACACCTTC.

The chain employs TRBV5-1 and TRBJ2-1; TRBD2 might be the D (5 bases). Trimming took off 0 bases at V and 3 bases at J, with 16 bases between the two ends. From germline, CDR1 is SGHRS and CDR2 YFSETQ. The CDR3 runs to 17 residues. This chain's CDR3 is CASSLVLAADNYNEQFF. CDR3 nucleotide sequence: TGCGCCAGCAGCTTGGTTCTAGCCGCAGATAACTACAATGAGCAGTTCTTC.

CDR3 DNA sequence: TGCGCCAGCAGCTCTAGGACAGGGGGTCTGCATCCAGAAGCTTTCTTT. Its protein product is CASSSRTGGLHPEAFF. The chain has TRBV5-1 and TRBJ1-1; 10 positions agree with TRBD1. This CDR3 comprises 16 residues. V trimming: 3 bases; J trimming: 8 bases; junction bases outside the gene matches: 13. CDR1 and CDR2 from the germline V gene are SGHRS and YFSETQ. Drawing the rest from reference TRBV5-1 and TRBJ1-1, the complete variable domain is KAGVTQTPRYLIKTRGQQVTLSCSPISGHRSVSWYQQTPGQGLQFLFEYFSETQRNKGNFPGRFSGRQFSNSRSEMNVSTLELGDSALYLCASSSRTGGLHPEAFFGQGTRLTVV.

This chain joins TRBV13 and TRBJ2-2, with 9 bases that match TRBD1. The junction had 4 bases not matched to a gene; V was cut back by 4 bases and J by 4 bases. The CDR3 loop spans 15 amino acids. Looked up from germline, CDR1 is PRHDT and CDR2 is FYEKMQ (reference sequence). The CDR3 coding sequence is TGTGCCAGCAGCTACTACAGGGGGCGCACCGGGGAGCTGTTTTTT. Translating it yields CASSYYRGRTGELFF.

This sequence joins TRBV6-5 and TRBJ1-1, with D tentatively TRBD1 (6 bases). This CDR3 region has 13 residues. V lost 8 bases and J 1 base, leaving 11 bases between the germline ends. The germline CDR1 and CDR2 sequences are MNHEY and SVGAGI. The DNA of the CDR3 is TGTGCCAGCGGGGGGGCAGGGAACACTGAAGCTTTCTTT. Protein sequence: CASGGAGNTEAFF.

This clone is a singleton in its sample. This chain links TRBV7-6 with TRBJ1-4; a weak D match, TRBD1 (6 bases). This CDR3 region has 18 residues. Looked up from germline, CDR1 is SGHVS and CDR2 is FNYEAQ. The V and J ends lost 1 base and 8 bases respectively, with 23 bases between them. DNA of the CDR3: TGTGCCAGCAGCTTAGTACCCCCCTCAGGGGCCGAGGGCGAAAAACTGTTTTTT. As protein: CASSLVPPSGAEGEKLFF.

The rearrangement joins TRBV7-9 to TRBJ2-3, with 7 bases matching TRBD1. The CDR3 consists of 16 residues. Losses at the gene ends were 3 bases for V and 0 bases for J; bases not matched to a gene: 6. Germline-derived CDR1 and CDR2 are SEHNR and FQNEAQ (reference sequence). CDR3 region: CASSLTGTSSTDTQYF. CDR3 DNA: TGTGCCAGCAGCTTGACAGGGACCTCTAGCACAGATACGCAGTATTTT.

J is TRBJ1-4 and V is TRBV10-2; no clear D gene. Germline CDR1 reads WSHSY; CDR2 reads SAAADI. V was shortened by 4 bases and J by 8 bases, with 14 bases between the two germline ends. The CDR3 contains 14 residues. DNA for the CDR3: TGCGCCAGCAGTGTCGGCCCGGCGGGGGAAAAACTGTTTTTT. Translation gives CASSVGPAGEKLFF.

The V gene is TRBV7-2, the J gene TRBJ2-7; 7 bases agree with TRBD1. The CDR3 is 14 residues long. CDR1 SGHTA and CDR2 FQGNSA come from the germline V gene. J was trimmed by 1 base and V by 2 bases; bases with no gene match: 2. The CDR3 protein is CASSLSGQSYEQYF. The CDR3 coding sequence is TGTGCCAGCAGCTTATCGGGACAGTCCTACGAGCAGTACTTC.

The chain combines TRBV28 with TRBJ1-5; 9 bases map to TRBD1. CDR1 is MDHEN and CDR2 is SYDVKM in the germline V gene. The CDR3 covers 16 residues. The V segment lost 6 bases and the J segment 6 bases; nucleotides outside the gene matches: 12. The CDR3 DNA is TGTGCCAGCAGAAACTTAGGGACAGGGAAAATTCAGCCCCAGCATTTT. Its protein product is CASRNLGTGKIQPQHF.